This T cell receptor beta chain is drawn from a study of cytomegalovirus exposure and HLA in healthy donors. General study results and limits: Among the sequence variants, a highly shared cluster was likely an artifact of sequencing. Trimming of TCR beta V- and J-genes showed a link, identified in a later analysis, to a missense DCLRE1C variant. Several of the most significant clusters appeared linked to common viral pathogens, based on a later analysis.

Germline V gene sequence: CDR1 SGHAT, CDR2 FQNNGV. V gave up 5 bases and J gave up 1 base, with 21 bases separating them. This CDR3 has 18 amino acids. Researchers ran the PCR with 60 Vbeta and 13 Jbeta primers. Some clones are missing from TCRdb's copy, which holds only in-frame ones; the method was immunoSEQ multiplex PCR. The table records 120,000 to 150,000 clones, nearly 90% of them present only once. In regard to this clone: The antigen is unknown.

J is TRBJ1-5 and V is TRBV11-2; unclear D gene. This TCR was recovered from a woman aged 40 to 55 in good health and CMV-seronegative. The sequencing sample was made of PBMCs. CDR3 sequence (DNA): TGTGCCAGCAGCGGCCTTTCTCTGTCTCTCGTCAGCAATCAGCCCCAGCATTTT. It specifies CASSGLSLSLVSNQPQHF.